Sequencing of this TCR beta chain was carried out in a study of blood T cell repertoires in COVID-19. The method was immunoSEQ multiplex PCR; TCRdb's version includes in-frame clones alone and lacks a portion of them. The sample includes roughly 230,000 clones, roughly 91% of them seen just once. Germline-derived CDR1 and CDR2 are SEHNR and FQNEAQ (reference sequence). The V end lost 6 bases, the J end lost 1 base, and 12 bases lay between the germline ends. The CDR3 length is 15 residues. The gene calls are TRBV7-9 and TRBJ2-2; a possible D gene is TRBD1 (6 bases). The clonotype was recovered from a young woman with acute COVID-19. The sample taken for sequencing was PBMCs or T cells enriched from blood (not recorded which). CDR3 in amino acids: CASRVGQLNTGELFF. Written as DNA, the CDR3 is TGTGCCAGCAGGGTAGGACAGCTGAACACCGGGGAGCTGTTTTTT.